This T cell receptor (beta chain) was identified during a study of identical twins listed by TCRdb under 2016. Notes on the research overall: To test whether fetal clonotypes persist, this study deep-sequenced TCR alpha and beta repertoires from monozygotic twins, from unrelated adults of various ages, and from cord blood. To rule out contamination, the twin experiments were replicated at different times with different library preparation protocols. The paper as a whole reports these results and caveats: A weaker excess of twin sharing was found in beta out-of-frame sequences because the signal-to-noise ratio was lowered by fewer shared sequences. Compared with coincidental sharing between unrelated individuals, out-of-frame TCR alpha sequences shared between twins showed an excess of sequences with low generation probability. Invariant T cells such as MAIT and iNKT could partly confound zero-insertion analyses, though diverse VJ usage argued against this for most clonotypes. Recombination models systematically underestimated out-of-frame TCR alpha sharing in monozygotic twins but agreed with sharing between unrelated individuals. Conclusions relied on cross-sectional statistical analysis, since the same donors could not be followed over many years. Abundant cord blood beta clonotypes had fewer insertions, young adult naive repertoires showed a similar but weaker trend, and memory repertoires showed no such trend.

This clonotype was found a few times. Its cognate antigen has yet to be identified. Base qualities are not recorded, but no much larger clone differs from it by a single base. Library method: 5' RACE. The reads were generated on an Illumina HiSeq 2000. Template switching added a universal primer binding site, and the final cDNA carried a unique molecular identifier that allowed TCR cDNA molecules to be counted accurately. First-strand cDNA for TCR alpha and beta chains was synthesized from specific primers in the conserved constant-segment region. To control for contamination, every cDNA library was double barcoded, receiving both a SMART-Mk sample barcode and Illumina barcodes. TruSeq adapter sequences along with Illumina sample barcodes were introduced in two successive PCR steps. TCR alpha and beta cDNA libraries were sequenced on the Illumina HiSeq platform with custom primers. As for how the authors treated the data: MiGEC processed the raw reads to extract unique molecular identifiers, while MiXCR was used to determine the CDR3 positions. Recombination models were inferred per individual with the repgenHMM and IGoR tools using an EM algorithm. The analysis of shared clonotypes was done with the tcR package in R, with sharing normalized by the product of cloneset sizes. Out-of-frame nonproductive sequences were analyzed to study raw recombination free of thymic and clonal selection effects. TCRdb handled the public reads itself, with Q25 trimming in fastp and clone calling in MiXCR, and kept productive beta chains. Rows with one shared CDR3 protein collapse into an entry with the most common genes and DNA. These V and J calls rely on TCRdb rather than the paper's analysis. The sample has 550,000 to 700,000 distinct CDR3 sequences on record, over 8.5% of them singletons. The ten biggest clones cover under 3% of the sample.

From cysteine to phenylalanine, the CDR3 is 12 amino acids long. Only the CDR3 portion is preserved as DNA: 36 bases, with reading frame beginning at the first base. As encoded in the germline V gene, CDR1 is SGHRS while CDR2 is YFSETQ. Between the V and J ends, shortened by 2 bases and 1 base respectively, the junction contains 4 bases. Only healthy Caucasian donors were included. The twin cohort consisted of three pairs of female monozygotic twins, all aged roughly 18 to 30 years. Peripheral blood mononuclear cells were used as the source from which RNA for TCR libraries was isolated. This sample was also put to use in a study of yellow fever vaccine responses in identical twins. As noted in the second study: According to the authors, in identical twins the way T cells responded to vaccination appeared partly convergent and partly personalized. In identical twins, the study followed T cell clones that responded to the vaccine with precision.

The sequenced sample was PBMCs. Rearrangement joined TRBV5-1 to TRBJ2-7; the D gene is not confidently resolved. The TCR was taken from a woman aged 18 to 35 in good health. CDR3 loop: CASSFESYEQYF. Read as DNA, the sequence is TGCGCCAGCAGCTTCGAGTCCTACGAGCAGTACTTC.